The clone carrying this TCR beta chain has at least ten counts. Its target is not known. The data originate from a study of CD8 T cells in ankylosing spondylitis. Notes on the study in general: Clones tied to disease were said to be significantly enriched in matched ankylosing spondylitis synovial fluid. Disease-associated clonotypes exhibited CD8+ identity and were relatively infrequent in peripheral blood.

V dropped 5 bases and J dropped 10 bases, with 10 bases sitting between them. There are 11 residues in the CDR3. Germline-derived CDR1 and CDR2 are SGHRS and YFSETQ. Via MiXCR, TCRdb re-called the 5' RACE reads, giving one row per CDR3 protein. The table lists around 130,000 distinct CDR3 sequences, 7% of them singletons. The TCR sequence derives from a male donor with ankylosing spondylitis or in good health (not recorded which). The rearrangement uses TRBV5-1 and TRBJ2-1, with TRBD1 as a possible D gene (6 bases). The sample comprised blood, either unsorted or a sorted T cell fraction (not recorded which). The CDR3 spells CASRGALEQFF. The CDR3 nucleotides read TGCGCCAGCAGGGGGGCCCTCGAGCAGTTCTTC.